The 22 T cell receptor beta chains presented below share a single source sample, sequenced in a study of blood T cell repertoires in COVID-19. Some clones are missing from TCRdb's copy, which holds only in-frame ones; the method was immunoSEQ multiplex PCR. The data hold some 180,000 clones, with about four fifths observed a single time. Source material: peripheral blood. The receptors shown here come from a woman aged 40 to 49 with COVID-19, enrolled during active disease.

CDR3 sequence: CASSFPTSGFTDTQYF. For the CDR3, the DNA is TGTGCCAGCAGCTTTCCGACTAGCGGTTTCACAGATACGCAGTATTTT. The chain carries TRBV2 and TRBJ2-3; 9 bases line up with TRBD2. There are 16 residues in the CDR3. CDR1 is SNHLY and CDR2 is FYNNEI in the germline V gene. The J segment lost 2 bases and the V segment lost 6 bases, leaving 9 bases of the junction unmatched. Full variable domain (rest looked up from reference TRBV2 and TRBJ2-3): EPEVTQTPSHQVTQMGQEVILRCVPISNHLYFYWYRQILGQKVEFLVSFYNNEISEKSEIFDDQFSVERPDGSNFTLKIRSTKLEDSAMYFCASSFPTSGFTDTQYFGPGTRLTVL.

The CDR3 loop is CASTYGQGMTYGYTF. The CDR3 nucleotides read TGTGCCAGCACTTATGGCCAGGGGATGACCTATGGCTACACCTTC. The rearrangement links TRBV6-6 to TRBJ1-2; D is perhaps TRBD1 (6 bases). The CDR3 is made up of 15 amino acids. Trimming cost V 7 bases and J 4 bases, with 19 bases left between them. Germline CDR1 MNHNY, CDR2 SVGAGI (reference sequence).

The chain is built from TRBV11-1 and TRBJ2-5, with 9 bases that match TRBD2. CDR1 and CDR2 (germline): SGHAT, FQDESV (reference sequence). The CDR3 runs 14 residues. J lost 2 bases, V lost 2 bases, and 0 bases had no gene match. CDR3 region: CASSLLAGQETQYF. CDR3 nucleotide sequence: TGTGCCAGCAGCTTACTAGCGGGGCAAGAGACCCAGTACTTC.

This clone turned up a few times. The chain carries TRBV30 and TRBJ1-2; tentatively, D is TRBD1 (5 bases). Trimming stripped 4 bases from V and 8 bases from J, with 20 bases between. The CDR3 loop spans 14 amino acids. CDR1 and CDR2 (germline): GTSNPN, SVGIG (reference sequence). The chain's CDR3 is CAWKRNRGGLGYTF. In DNA, the CDR3 is TGTGCCTGGAAAAGAAATAGGGGAGGCTTAGGCTACACCTTC.

The rearrangement uses TRBV7-2 and TRBJ2-3, with 8 bases identical to TRBD2. The CDR3 sequence is 17 residues long. After removal of 1 base from V and 0 bases from J, the junction contained 6 bases not matched to a gene. Germline assignment: CDR1 SGHTA and CDR2 FQGNSA. The CDR3 loop is CASSLVWLAGSTDTQYF. The CDR3 bases are TGTGCCAGCAGCTTAGTTTGGCTAGCGGGTAGCACAGATACGCAGTATTTT.

The V and J genes are TRBV23-1 and TRBJ1-3, with D perhaps TRBD1 (6 bases). TRBV23-1 is classed as an ORF, of uncertain function. The germline V and J ends were trimmed by 3 bases and 3 bases, with 15 bases remaining between them. This CDR3 spans 16 amino acids. CDR3 region: CASSQFVRDNGNTIYF. The DNA for the CDR3 is TGCGCCAGCAGTCAGTTTGTCCGGGACAATGGAAACACCATATATTTT.

CDR3 amino acids: CASSPPFLGPDTQYF. For the CDR3, the DNA is TGTGCCAGCAGCCCCCCTTTTCTGGGCCCAGATACGCAGTATTTT. The chain links TRBV5-4 to TRBJ2-3; D gene unclear. This CDR3 has 15 residues. V lost 4 bases and J 4 bases, leaving 16 bases between the germline ends. CDR1 is SGHNT and CDR2 is YYREEE in the germline V gene (reference sequence).

This chain's CDR3 is CASTTGGSGNIQYF. For the CDR3, the DNA is TGTGCCAGCACGACAGGGGGCAGCGGGAACATTCAGTACTTC. The chain couples TRBV7-9 to TRBJ2-4; 10 positions agree with TRBD1. The germline CDR1 and CDR2 sequences are SEHNR and FQNEAQ (reference sequence). The CDR3 has 14 amino acids. Trimming removed 7 bases from V and 7 bases from J; junction bases left unmatched: 7.

J is TRBJ1-1 and V is TRBV5-5; TRBD1 might be the D (5 bases). The germline V gene has CDR1 SGHKS and CDR2 YYEKEE (reference sequence). CDR3 length equals 11 residues. The V gene lost 0 bases and the J gene lost 10 bases, with 7 bases spanning the gap. The CDR3 nucleotides are TGTGCCAGCAGCTTGGACGGGGGAGCTTTCTTT. Translation gives CASSLDGGAFF.

The genes are TRBV5-4 and TRBJ2-7, with D possibly matching TRBD2 (6 bases). The CDR3 covers 14 residues. Germline-derived CDR1 and CDR2 are SGHNT and YYREEE (reference sequence). Trimming shortened V by 3 bases and J by 6 bases, and 16 bases separated the two germline ends. CDR3 nucleotide sequence: TGTGCCAGCAGCTCCCCGACTAGTTCCCGCGAGCAGTACTTC. It translates to CASSSPTSSREQYF.

This clone has more than one count but fewer than ten. Here the CDR3 reads CASRSGQPNSYEQYF. The CDR3 DNA follows: TGTGCCAGCAGATCGGGACAACCGAACTCCTACGAGCAGTACTTC. V gene TRBV11-2 combines with J gene TRBJ2-7, with D perhaps matching TRBD1 (6 bases). Trimming removed 6 bases from V and 0 bases from J, with 15 bases in between. Germline-derived CDR1 and CDR2 are SGHAT and FQNNGV. The CDR3 contains 15 residues.

The chain combines TRBV27 with TRBJ1-2; D possibly corresponds to TRBD1 (6 bases). V was pared by 8 bases and J by 6 bases, with 19 bases between. The CDR3 has 14 residues. CDR1 and CDR2 from the germline V gene are MNHEY and SMNVEV (reference sequence). CDR3 in amino acids: CASGVAGAVNGYTF. The CDR3 region has the DNA TGTGCCAGCGGGGTTGCGGGGGCGGTTAATGGCTACACCTTC.

The chain joins TRBV10-3 to TRBJ2-7; tentatively, D is TRBD2 (5 bases). The CDR3 covers 14 residues. The germline V gene encodes CDR1 ENHRY and CDR2 SYGVKD. Trimming removed 0 bases at V and 7 bases at J, with 13 bases between. CDR3 sequence: CAISESEAGQEQYV. The CDR3 nucleotides read TGTGCCATCAGTGAGTCGGAGGCTGGCCAGGAGCAGTACGTC.

J is TRBJ2-1 and V is TRBV15; 8 bases are a match to TRBD1. The CDR3 extends over 14 amino acids. Looked up from germline, CDR1 is LNHNV and CDR2 is YYDKDF (reference sequence). V shed 3 bases, J shed 7 bases, and the junction held 5 bases outside the gene matches. The CDR3 is CATSRSRGRNEQFF. CDR3 in DNA: TGTGCCACCAGCAGGTCCAGGGGGCGGAATGAGCAGTTCTTC.

The chain has TRBV5-5 and TRBJ1-1, with a possible D match to TRBD1 (5 bases). The germline CDR1 and CDR2 sequences are SGHKS and YYEKEE (reference sequence). Trimming removed 2 bases at V and 1 base at J, with 9 bases between. The CDR3 extends over 14 amino acids. The CDR3: CASSFITGNTEAFF. Written as DNA, the CDR3 is TGTGCCAGCAGCTTCATAACAGGGAACACTGAAGCTTTCTTT.

The chain combines TRBV7-9 with TRBJ1-2, with TRBD1 identical over 8 bases. This CDR3 is built from 15 residues. Germline CDR1 and CDR2: SEHNR and FQNEAQ (reference sequence). V shed 1 base, J shed 4 bases, and the junction held 5 bases outside the gene matches. CDR3 in amino acids: CASSLEGDRLYGYTF. The CDR3, as DNA: TGTGCCAGCAGCTTAGAGGGGGACAGGCTCTATGGCTACACCTTC.

A remark on this clone: This specimen includes other DNA sequences encoding the same CDR3. This rearrangement joins TRBV9 to TRBJ1-4; no reliable D call. Germline lookup yields CDR1 SGDLS and CDR2 YYNGEE. CDR3 length equals 14 residues. V was shortened by 2 bases and J by 0 bases, with 5 bases between the two germline ends. The CDR3 here is CASSVSATNEKLFF. The CDR3 DNA reads as TGTGCCAGCAGCGTCTCTGCAACTAATGAAAAACTGTTTTTT.

This sequence joins TRBV6-5 and TRBJ2-7, with 10 bases identical to TRBD1. The CDR3 length is 15 residues. Germline V gene sequence: CDR1 MNHEY, CDR2 SVGAGI. The trim removed 3 bases at V and 6 bases at J, leaving 8 bases unmatched. CDR3 region: CASSYSGTGASEQYF. Here the CDR3 DNA reads TGTGCCAGCAGTTATTCCGGGACAGGGGCGAGCGAGCAGTACTTC.

The chain joins TRBV15 to TRBJ2-5; 11 positions agree with TRBD2. Germline V CDR1 and CDR2: LNHNV, YYDKDF (reference sequence). The V gene end was trimmed by 0 bases and the J gene end by 4 bases; junction bases not matched to a gene: 10. This CDR3 comprises 18 residues. The CDR3 reads CATSRDPLLAGVGETQYF. Written as DNA, the CDR3 is TGTGCCACCAGCAGAGACCCCTTACTAGCGGGAGTGGGAGAGACCCAGTACTTC.

The V gene is TRBV19, the J gene TRBJ1-3, with TRBD1 identical over 7 bases. In germline, CDR1 is LNHDA, CDR2 SQIVND (reference sequence). This CDR3 comprises 16 residues. V shed 1 base, J shed 4 bases, and the junction held 7 bases outside the gene matches. CDR3 DNA: TGTGCCAGTAGTATAGGATTCAGGGGGAGAGGAAACACCATATATTTT. This translates into CASSIGFRGRGNTIYF.

The rearrangement joins TRBV5-8 to TRBJ2-5; 8 bases are shared with TRBD1. The CDR3 loop spans 14 amino acids. Trimming at V came to 3 bases and at J to 7 bases, leaving 8 bases not matched to a gene. Germline V gives CDR1 SGHTS, CDR2 YDEGEE. The CDR3 region is CASSSRQGSVTQYF. CDR3 sequence (DNA): TGTGCCAGCAGCTCCCGACAGGGGAGCGTGACCCAGTACTTC.

The rearrangement joins TRBV6-5 to TRBJ1-1; D might be TRBD1 (6 bases). The germline V gene has CDR1 MNHEY and CDR2 SVGAGI. The CDR3 has 12 amino acids. Trimming removed 7 bases at V and 7 bases at J, with 13 bases between. The CDR3 region has the DNA TGTGCCAGCAAGGGACAAGGGGGTGAAGCTTTCTTT. It codes for CASKGQGGEAFF.